A single sample gave rise to the 18 T cell receptor beta chains below, sequenced in a study of blood T cell repertoires in COVID-19. The assay was immunoSEQ multiplex PCR, and TCRdb's table has in-frame clones only and misses some. Among 180,000 or so clones listed, about 87% were seen once. Sequences were obtained from peripheral blood. These receptors came from a woman in her twenties or thirties with acute or convalescent COVID-19.

This chain joins TRBV11-2 and TRBJ2-7, with 7 bases aligning to TRBD1. This CDR3 is built from 13 residues. Per the germline V gene, CDR1 is SGHAT and CDR2 is FQNNGV. Trimming cost V 3 bases and J 4 bases; bases outside gene matches: 3. The DNA for the CDR3 is TGTGCCAGCAGCTTGACCAGGGGGTACGAGCAGTACTTC. Residues: CASSLTRGYEQYF. The whole variable domain, remainder taken from reference TRBV11-2 and TRBJ2-7, is EAGVAQSPRYKIIEKRQSVAFWCNPISGHATLYWYQQILGQGPKLLIQFQNNGVVDDSQLPKDRFSAERLKGVDSTLKIQPAKLEDSAVYLCASSLTRGYEQYFGPGTRLTVT.

The V call is TRBV5-6, the J call TRBJ1-4, with D maybe TRBD1 (6 bases). The CDR3 covers 15 residues. Germline V CDR1 and CDR2: SGHDT, YYEEEE. V shed 1 base and J shed 14 bases, with 21 bases lying between them. CDR3 amino acids: CASSLLSGHGSRLFF. CDR3 bases: TGTGCCAGCAGCTTGCTCTCGGGACACGGGTCTAGGCTGTTTTTT.

The V and J genes are TRBV28 and TRBJ2-3, with 8 bases matching TRBD1. V was clipped by 3 bases and J by 2 bases; unmatched bases: 10. The CDR3 sequence is 17 residues long. The V gene's germline CDR1 is MDHEN and CDR2 SYDVKM. CDR3 bases: TGTGCCAGCAGTTTCGATCGTGGACAGGGCTACACAGATACGCAGTATTTT. As protein: CASSFDRGQGYTDTQYF. Supplemented by reference TRBV28 and TRBJ2-3, the full variable domain reads DVKVTQSSRYLVKRTGEKVFLECVQDMDHENMFWYRQDPGLGLRLIYFSYDVKMKEKGDIPEGYSVSREKKERFSLILESASTNQTSMYLCASSFDRGQGYTDTQYFGPGTRLTVL.

This clone has only one observation. The chain carries TRBV28 and TRBJ2-3, with TRBD2 matching 9 bases. J lost 5 bases, V lost 5 bases, and 2 bases had no gene match. This CDR3 is built from 13 residues. CDR1 is MDHEN and CDR2 is SYDVKM in the germline V gene. This CDR3 reads CASSAGGVDTQYF. Written as DNA, the CDR3 is TGTGCCAGCAGTGCGGGGGGGGTAGATACGCAGTATTTT.

The V and J genes are TRBV28 and TRBJ1-2; 11 bases map to TRBD1. The CDR3 contains 14 residues. Germline V lookup: CDR1 MDHEN, CDR2 SYDVKM. The V segment lost 6 bases and the J segment 7 bases; nucleotides outside the gene matches: 7. The CDR3 DNA follows: TGTGCCAGCAGCTCCGGACAGGGGGCGGGTGGCTACACCTTC. This codes for CASSSGQGAGGYTF.

This clone has a single count. The chain recombines TRBV28 with TRBJ2-3; 8 nucleotides align to TRBD1. After removal of 7 bases from V and 10 bases from J, the junction contained 10 bases not matched to a gene. Per the germline V gene, CDR1 is MDHEN and CDR2 is SYDVKM. The CDR3 runs to 13 residues. The CDR3 spells CASNPGQEAAQYF. DNA for the CDR3: TGTGCCAGCAATCCGGGACAGGAGGCGGCGCAGTATTTT.

DNA for the CDR3: TGTGCCATCAGTACGAGAGGCCGGGAGACCCAGTACTTC. Translating it yields CAISTRGRETQYF. V and J are TRBV10-3 and TRBJ2-5; D is uncertain. V gave up 5 bases and J gave up 5 bases, with 12 bases separating them. The CDR3 contains 13 residues. Germline values: CDR1 ENHRY, CDR2 SYGVKD.

The chain is built from TRBV10-2 and TRBJ1-1; no definite D call. V lost 11 bases and J lost 4, with 11 bases in between. This CDR3 region has 11 residues. Per germline, CDR1 WSHSY and CDR2 SAAADI. CDR3 DNA: TGCGCCTCCCCAGTTGTCACTGAAGCTTTCTTT. Translating gives CASPVVTEAFF.

The gene calls are TRBV9 and TRBJ2-2; TRBD2 is a possible D gene (5 bases). The CDR3 runs to 15 residues. Trimming stripped 4 bases from V and 3 bases from J, with 13 bases between. Germline-derived CDR1 and CDR2 are SGDLS and YYNGEE. The DNA for the CDR3 is TGTGCCAGCAGCCCCGGACTGTTCGACACCGGGGAGCTGTTTTTT. Translation gives CASSPGLFDTGELFF.

This chain uses TRBV14 with TRBJ2-5, with 8 bases aligning to TRBD2. CDR1 and CDR2 (germline): SGHDN, FVKESK. The CDR3 consists of 13 residues. V shed 2 bases, J shed 4 bases, and the junction held 0 bases outside the gene matches. In DNA, the CDR3 is TGTGCCAGCAGCCAAAGCGGGGGAGAGACCCAGTACTTC. This gives the protein CASSQSGGETQYF.

Notes on this clone: At the DNA level, this CDR3 is encoded by other sequences in the same sample as well. V and J are TRBV11-2 and TRBJ2-7, with a tentative D call TRBD2 (5 bases). Between the trimmed V and J ends, which lost 1 base and 1 base, there was a span of 5 bases. The CDR3 runs 13 residues. Germline V gene lookup returns CDR1 SGHAT and CDR2 FQNNGV. The CDR3 loop is CASSLAGSYEQYF. In DNA form, the CDR3 reads TGTGCCAGCAGCTTAGCGGGGTCCTACGAGCAGTACTTC.

This chain uses TRBV2 with TRBJ1-1, with D maybe TRBD1 (5 bases). V lost 6 bases, J lost 9 bases, and 11 bases lay in between. The CDR3 has 11 residues. CDR1 and CDR2 (germline): SNHLY, FYNNEI. The DNA for the CDR3 is TGTGCCAGCAGCGGACAAGTAAAAGCTTTCTTT. Translated: CASSGQVKAFF.

On this clone: This specimen includes other DNA sequences encoding the same CDR3. The gene calls are TRBV3-1 (or the pseudogene TRBV3-2) and TRBJ2-3; 7 bases line up with TRBD1. The CDR3 sequence is 13 residues long. Germline V gene sequence: CDR1 LGHDT, CDR2 YNNKEL (reference sequence). The V segment lost 4 bases and the J segment 3 bases; nucleotides outside the gene matches: 1. The CDR3 here is CASSPRGTDTQYF. Written as DNA, the CDR3 is TGTGCCAGCAGCCCCAGGGGGACAGATACGCAGTATTTT.

V and J are TRBV28 and TRBJ1-5; D not certain. The V gene's germline CDR1 is MDHEN and CDR2 SYDVKM. The CDR3 is 13 residues long. Trimming left V 2 bases short and J 5 bases short, with 7 bases between. The CDR3 region is CASSLVGDQPQHF. The CDR3 coding sequence is TGTGCCAGCAGTTTAGTGGGAGATCAGCCCCAGCATTTT.

This chain uses TRBV7-2 with TRBJ2-3; 8 bases fit TRBD1. J gave up 8 bases and V 5 bases, and 9 bases lay outside the gene matches. This CDR3 spans 14 amino acids. Germline V lookup: CDR1 SGHTA, CDR2 FQGNSA. The DNA for the CDR3 is TGTGCCAGCAGCCCACGCCAGGGGGCACCTACGCAGTATTTT. Translating it yields CASSPRQGAPTQYF.

The chain couples TRBV12-3 or TRBV12-4 to TRBJ2-1; 7 positions match TRBD2. J lost 9 bases, V lost 4 bases, and 3 bases had no gene match. CDR3 size: 12 residues. Here the CDR3 reads CASSSSGFEQFF. The CDR3 DNA is TGTGCCAGCAGTTCTAGCGGCTTTGAGCAGTTCTTC.

This clone appeared once. The J gene is TRBJ2-1, the V gene TRBV6-2 or TRBV6-3; 10 positions agree with TRBD2. The CDR3 loop spans 18 amino acids. From germline, CDR1 is MNHEY and CDR2 SVGEGT. The V segment lost 0 bases and the J segment 4 bases; nucleotides outside the gene matches: 9. CDR3 loop: CASSYSSGRPSYYNEQFF. The CDR3 DNA is TGTGCCAGCAGTTACTCTAGCGGGAGGCCCTCCTATTACAATGAGCAGTTCTTC.

At least ten counts were recorded for this clone. This chain joins TRBV7-9 and TRBJ2-1, with D tentatively TRBD1 (6 bases). Trimming removed 8 bases at V and 4 bases at J, with 18 bases between. The germline gives CDR1 SEHNR, CDR2 FQNEAQ (reference sequence). CDR3 size: 15 residues. The CDR3 is CASSIAWTVYNEQFF. DNA for the CDR3: TGTGCCAGCTCCATAGCTTGGACAGTTTACAATGAGCAGTTCTTC.